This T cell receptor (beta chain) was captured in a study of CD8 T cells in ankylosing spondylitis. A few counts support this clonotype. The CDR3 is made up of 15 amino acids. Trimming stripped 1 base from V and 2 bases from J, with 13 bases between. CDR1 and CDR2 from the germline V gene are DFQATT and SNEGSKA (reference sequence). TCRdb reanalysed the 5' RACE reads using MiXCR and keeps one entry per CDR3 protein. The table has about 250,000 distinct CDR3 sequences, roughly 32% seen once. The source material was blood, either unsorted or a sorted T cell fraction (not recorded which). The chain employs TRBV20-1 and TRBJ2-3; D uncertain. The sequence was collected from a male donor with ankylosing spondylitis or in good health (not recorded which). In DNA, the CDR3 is TGCAGTGCTAGAGTACCGACCCGGAACACAGATACGCAGTATTTT. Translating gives CSARVPTRNTDTQYF.